The rows below give T cell receptor beta chains drawn from one sample of a study of molecular identifiers for immune sequencing clone quantification. TCRdb re-called the PCR reads with MiXCR, one entry per CDR3 protein. This repertoire shows about 510,000 distinct CDR3 sequences, around 21% found once; its top ten account for about 0.8%. What was sequenced was naive CD8+ T cells from blood, with Jurkat cell RNA spiked in. These TCRs come from a human donor in good health. Some libraries in this study had Jurkat cell RNA spiked in. CDR3s include the opening cysteine and the closing phenylalanine or tryptophan. D genes are given only for firm matches. Not all rows give a size; the values are once, few, many and, for expanded clones, a class.

abundance,d_gene,v_gene,j_gene,CDR3nt,CDR3aa
many,.,TRBV7-9,TRBJ1-5,TGTGCCAGCAGCCCCGACAGTTATAATCAGCCCCAGCATTTT,CASSPDSYNQPQHF
.,TRBD1,TRBV11-2,TRBJ2-2,TGTGCCAGCAGCCCATTTATGGGACAGCCGAACACCGGGGAGCTGTTTTTT,CASSPFMGQPNTGELFF
many,.,TRBV12-5,TRBJ1-1,TGTGCTAGTGGTTTGGGAAGGGCTGAAGCTTTCTTT,CASGLGRAEAFF
.,.,TRBV10-3,TRBJ2-1,TGTGCCATCAGTGAGTCCGCAAAGCTCACCTACAATGAGCAGTTCTTC,CAISESAKLTYNEQFF
many,.,TRBV29-1,TRBJ2-7,TGCAGCGTTCCGGGGGACCGAACCTACGAGCAGTACTTC,CSVPGDRTYEQYF
few,TRBD1,TRBV19,TRBJ1-2,TGTGCCAGTAGTATTTTAGGGACAGGCTATGGCTACACCTTC,CASSILGTGYGYTF
many,.,TRBV12-3/TRBV12-4,TRBJ2-3,TGTGCCAGCAGCCAAGGAGGGTTGGGCACAGATACGCAGTATTTT,CASSQGGLGTDTQYF
few,.,TRBV20-1,TRBJ2-7,TGCAGTGCTGGAGATGTGAATCACGACTACGAGCAGTACTTC,CSAGDVNHDYEQYF
.,TRBD1,TRBV24-1,TRBJ2-5,TGTGCCACCAGGCGGGACAGGGGCCTGGAGACCCAGTACTTC,CATRRDRGLETQYF
many,TRBD2,TRBV20-1,TRBJ2-3,TGCAGTGCTAGAGAAAGTAGCGGGGGGTCCACTAGCACAGATACGCAGTATTTT,CSARESSGGSTSTDTQYF
many,TRBD2,TRBV29-1,TRBJ2-1,TGCAGCGTTGAAGGTAGCGGGAGCCCCTACAATGAGCAGTTCTTC,CSVEGSGSPYNEQFF
few,TRBD1,TRBV3-1,TRBJ2-2,TGTGCCAGCAGCCAAGATCGCGTGGGACAGCGCACCGGGGAGCTGTTTTTT,CASSQDRVGQRTGELFF
.,.,TRBV28,TRBJ2-7,TGTGCCAGCAGTTTTAGGGGGATTGGGTCCTACGAGCAGTACTTC,CASSFRGIGSYEQYF
.,.,TRBV7-9,TRBJ2-5,TGTGCCAGCAGGCGAGTGGTAGGGGGAGGAGAGACCCAGTACTTC,CASRRVVGGGETQYF
few,TRBD2,TRBV10-1,TRBJ2-5,TGCGCCAGCAGCAAAGCGGGGCGGAGAGAGACCCAGTACTTC,CASSKAGRRETQYF
few,.,TRBV28,TRBJ1-5,TGTGCCAGCAGCCCGAGGACGCTCCTACATTTT,CASSPRTLLHF
many,TRBD2,TRBV5-6,TRBJ2-3,TGTGCCAGCAGCTTGGAGCTAGCGGGACCCACAGATACGCAGTATTTT,CASSLELAGPTDTQYF
few,.,TRBV5-1,TRBJ2-7,TGCGCCAGCAGCCCGACAGTCGCCTACGAGCAGTACTTC,CASSPTVAYEQYF
many,TRBD2,TRBV7-2,TRBJ2-7,TGTGCCAGCAGCTCCGGCCCCCTAGCGGTCGCCTACGAGCAGTACTTC,CASSSGPLAVAYEQYF
many,TRBD1,TRBV13,TRBJ1-6,TGTGCCAGCAGCTTAGGAGACAGGGGCGATTCCCTCCACTTT,CASSLGDRGDSLHF
.,TRBD1,TRBV28,TRBJ1-1,TGTGCCAGCAGTTTCCGCACAGGGGGTAACACTGAAGCTTTCTTT,CASSFRTGGNTEAFF
.,.,TRBV20-1,TRBJ2-3,TGCAGTGCTAGAGGGATTGGCGGGGGCCTCCTTAGCACAGATACGCAGTATTTT,CSARGIGGGLLSTDTQYF
many,.,TRBV27,TRBJ2-6,TGTGCCAGCACAAACAGGGTTTCTGGGGCCAACGTCCTGACTTTC,CASTNRVSGANVLTF
.,TRBD1,TRBV7-9,TRBJ2-1,TGTGCCAGCAGCCACCCCAGGGGGCCGAATGAGCAGTTCTTC,CASSHPRGPNEQFF
many,.,TRBV15,TRBJ1-6,TGTGCCACCAGCAGAGATGTTTTACGGATTAATTCACCCCTCCACTTT,CATSRDVLRINSPLHF
many,.,TRBV27,TRBJ2-7,TGTGCCAGCAGTCCGACCGGTGCGGGGTTCTACGAGCAGTACTTC,CASSPTGAGFYEQYF
few,TRBD1,TRBV7-9,TRBJ1-6,TGTGCCAGCAGCCCTACAGGGGGCGCGGATAATTCACCCCTCCACTTT,CASSPTGGADNSPLHF
.,.,TRBV11-2,TRBJ1-5,TGTGCCAGCAGCTTGTCTGGGGGATGGGGCAATCAGCCCCAGCATTTT,CASSLSGGWGNQPQHF
many,.,TRBV24-1,TRBJ2-3,TGTGCCACCAGTGAATCGTTTGGGGAAACAGATACGCAGTATTTT,CATSESFGETDTQYF
few,.,TRBV3-1,TRBJ2-3,TGTGCCAGCAGCAAAGCAGAGGGCGTTGGTCCAGATACGCAGTATTTT,CASSKAEGVGPDTQYF
many,.,TRBV28,TRBJ1-1,TGTGCCAGCAGTCCCCGGACAGACCACACTGAAGCTTTCTTT,CASSPRTDHTEAFF
few,TRBD1,TRBV6-2/TRBV6-3,TRBJ2-7,TGTGCCAGCAGTACCCCGAGGACAGGGGTTTACGAGCAGTACTTC,CASSTPRTGVYEQYF
.,.,TRBV10-3,TRBJ2-5,TGTGCCATCAGTGGGTCAGGGTTTCGCGAGACCCAGTACTTC,CAISGSGFRETQYF
few,TRBD1,TRBV5-4,TRBJ1-1,TGTGCCAGCAGCTTCAGGGGGTCCGACACTGAAGCTTTCTTT,CASSFRGSDTEAFF
.,TRBD2,TRBV6-5,TRBJ2-1,TGTGCCAGCAGATACTCAAGCGGGAGTGGGATTGAGCAGTTCTTC,CASRYSSGSGIEQFF
many,.,TRBV7-2,TRBJ2-1,TGTGCCAGCACCCCCCGGCAGTTCTTC,CASTPRQFF
medium-sized,TRBD2,TRBV7-9,TRBJ2-7,TGTGCCAGCAGCCATACTAGCGGTAGCTCCTACGAGCAGTACTTC,CASSHTSGSSYEQYF
.,.,TRBV5-1,TRBJ1-5,TGCGCCAGCAGCTTGGAGGGGCTCCATCAGCCCCAGCATTTT,CASSLEGLHQPQHF
many,.,TRBV6-2/TRBV6-3,TRBJ2-4,TGTGCCAGCAGCCTGGGGGGTGAAATAGCCAAAAACATTCAGTACTTC,CASSLGGEIAKNIQYF
few,.,TRBV24-1,TRBJ2-1,TGTGCCACCAGTGATTTGCTAGGAAATGAGCAGTTCTTC,CATSDLLGNEQFF
many,.,TRBV9,TRBJ2-7,TGTGCCAGCAGCGCCGGGACGGGGGTCCACGAGCAGTACTTC,CASSAGTGVHEQYF
many,TRBD1,TRBV11-2,TRBJ2-7,TGTGCCAGCAGCCCCGCCAACAGGGGGCAGTGGGAGCAGTACTTC,CASSPANRGQWEQYF
.,TRBD1,TRBV3-1,TRBJ1-1,TGTGCCAGCAGCCGGGACAGGGGTTCTGAAGCTTTCTTT,CASSRDRGSEAFF
few,.,TRBV7-7,TRBJ2-5,TGTGCTAGCAGCTTATCCGGGGGGCCGGGGGAGACCCAGTACTTC,CASSLSGGPGETQYF